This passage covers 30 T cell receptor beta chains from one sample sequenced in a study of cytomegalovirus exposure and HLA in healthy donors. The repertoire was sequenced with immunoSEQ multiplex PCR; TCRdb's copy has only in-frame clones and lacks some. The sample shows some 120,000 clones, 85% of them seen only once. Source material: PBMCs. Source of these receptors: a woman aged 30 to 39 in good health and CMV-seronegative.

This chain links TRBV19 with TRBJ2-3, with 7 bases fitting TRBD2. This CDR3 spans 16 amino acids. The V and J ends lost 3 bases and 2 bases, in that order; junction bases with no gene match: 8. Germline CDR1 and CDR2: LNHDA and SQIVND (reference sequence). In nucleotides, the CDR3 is TGTGCCAGTAGTATTAGTTCGGGGGGTCTCACAGATACGCAGTATTTT. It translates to CASSISSGGLTDTQYF.

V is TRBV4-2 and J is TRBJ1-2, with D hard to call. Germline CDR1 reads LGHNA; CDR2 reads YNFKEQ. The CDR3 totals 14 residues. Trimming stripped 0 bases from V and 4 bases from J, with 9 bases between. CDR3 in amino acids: CASSQEITGYGYTF. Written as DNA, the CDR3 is TGTGCCAGCAGCCAAGAAATAACGGGCTATGGCTACACCTTC.

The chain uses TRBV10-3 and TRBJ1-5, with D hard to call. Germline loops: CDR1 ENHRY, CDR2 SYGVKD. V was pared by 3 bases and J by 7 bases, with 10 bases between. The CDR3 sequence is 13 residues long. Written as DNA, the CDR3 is TGTGCCATCAGTGACGCGGGGAGACAGCCCCAGCATTTT. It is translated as CAISDAGRQPQHF.

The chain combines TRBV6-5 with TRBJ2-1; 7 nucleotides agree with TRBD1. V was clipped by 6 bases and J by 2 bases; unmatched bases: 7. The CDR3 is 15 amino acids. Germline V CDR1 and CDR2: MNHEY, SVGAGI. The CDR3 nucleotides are TGTGCCAGCAGCCCAGGGGGTTTGACCTACAATGAGCAGTTCTTC. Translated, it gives CASSPGGLTYNEQFF.

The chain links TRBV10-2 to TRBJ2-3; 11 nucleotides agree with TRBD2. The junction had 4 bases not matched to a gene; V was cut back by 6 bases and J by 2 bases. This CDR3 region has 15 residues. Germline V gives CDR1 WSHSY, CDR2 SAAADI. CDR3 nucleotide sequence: TGCGCCAGCAGGGGGACTAGCGGACCCACAGATACGCAGTATTTT. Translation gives CASRGTSGPTDTQYF.

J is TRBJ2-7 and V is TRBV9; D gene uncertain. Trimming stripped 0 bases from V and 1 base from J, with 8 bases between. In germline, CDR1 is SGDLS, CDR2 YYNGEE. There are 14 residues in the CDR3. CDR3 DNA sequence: TGTGCCAGCAGCGTAGGTGTCGGGTCCTACGAGCAGTACTTC. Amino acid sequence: CASSVGVGSYEQYF.

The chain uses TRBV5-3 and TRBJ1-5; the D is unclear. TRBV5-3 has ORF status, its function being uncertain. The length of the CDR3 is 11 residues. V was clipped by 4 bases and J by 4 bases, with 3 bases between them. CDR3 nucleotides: TGTGCCAGAAGCCATAATCAGCCCCAGCATTTT. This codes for CARSHNQPQHF.

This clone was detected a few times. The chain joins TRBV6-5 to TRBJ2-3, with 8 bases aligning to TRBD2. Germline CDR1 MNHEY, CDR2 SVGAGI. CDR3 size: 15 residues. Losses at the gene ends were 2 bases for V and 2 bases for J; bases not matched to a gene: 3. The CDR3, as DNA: TGTGCCAGCAGTTACACTAGCGGATACACAGATACGCAGTATTTT. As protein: CASSYTSGYTDTQYF.

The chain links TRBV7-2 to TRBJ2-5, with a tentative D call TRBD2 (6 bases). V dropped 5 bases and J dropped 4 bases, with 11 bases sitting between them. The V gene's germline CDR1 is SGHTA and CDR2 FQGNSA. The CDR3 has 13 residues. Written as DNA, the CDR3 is TGTGCCAGCAGCCCCTCGACTAGAGAGACCCAGTACTTC. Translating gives CASSPSTRETQYF.

CDR3 residues: CASSTGPGGRETQYF. The CDR3 nucleotides read TGTGCCAGCAGTACCGGGCCCGGGGGTAGAGAGACCCAGTACTTC. The V and J genes are TRBV6-1 and TRBJ2-5, with D maybe TRBD2 (6 bases). V was shortened by 5 bases and J by 4 bases, with 17 bases between the two germline ends. Germline-derived CDR1 and CDR2 are MNHNS and SASEGT. The CDR3 totals 15 residues.

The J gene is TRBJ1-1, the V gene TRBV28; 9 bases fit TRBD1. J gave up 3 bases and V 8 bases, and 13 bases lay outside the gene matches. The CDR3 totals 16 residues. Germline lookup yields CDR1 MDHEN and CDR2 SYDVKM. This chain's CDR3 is CASGLGHRGQYTEAFF. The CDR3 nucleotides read TGTGCCAGCGGCCTCGGACACAGGGGGCAATACACTGAAGCTTTCTTT.

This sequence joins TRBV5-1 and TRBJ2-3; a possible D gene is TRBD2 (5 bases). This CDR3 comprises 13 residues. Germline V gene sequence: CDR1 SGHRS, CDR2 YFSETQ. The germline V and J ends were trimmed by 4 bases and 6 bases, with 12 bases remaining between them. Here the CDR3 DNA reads TGCGCCAGCAGCCAACGGGGATCGGATACGCAGTATTTT. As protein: CASSQRGSDTQYF.

CDR3 in amino acids: CASSAGTATYEQYF. In nucleotides, the CDR3 is TGTGCCAGCAGTGCGGGGACAGCAACCTACGAGCAGTACTTC. The chain combines TRBV6-1 with TRBJ2-7; 7 nucleotides line up with TRBD1. CDR3 size: 14 residues. J gave up 2 bases and V 4 bases, and 5 bases lay outside the gene matches. The germline V gene encodes CDR1 MNHNS and CDR2 SASEGT.

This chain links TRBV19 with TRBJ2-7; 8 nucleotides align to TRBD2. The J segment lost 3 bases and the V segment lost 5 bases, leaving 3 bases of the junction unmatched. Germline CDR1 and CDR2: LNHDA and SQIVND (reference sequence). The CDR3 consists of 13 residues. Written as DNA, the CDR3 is TGTGCCAGTAGTCTCGGGGGGGTCTACGAGCAGTACTTC. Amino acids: CASSLGGVYEQYF.

The CDR3 spells CASSPGQGATNEKLFF. CDR3 coding DNA: TGCGCCAGCAGCCCCGGACAGGGGGCAACTAATGAAAAACTGTTTTTT. The V and J genes are TRBV5-1 and TRBJ1-4, with 10 nucleotides matching TRBD1. The CDR3 extends over 16 amino acids. Trimming cost V 4 bases and J 0 bases; bases outside gene matches: 3. Germline loops: CDR1 SGHRS, CDR2 YFSETQ.

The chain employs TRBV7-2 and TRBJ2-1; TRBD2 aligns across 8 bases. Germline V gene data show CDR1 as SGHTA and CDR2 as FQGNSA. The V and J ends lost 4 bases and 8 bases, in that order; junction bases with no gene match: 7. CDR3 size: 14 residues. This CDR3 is CASSSGGALHEQFF. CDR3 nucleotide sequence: TGTGCCAGCAGCTCCGGGGGGGCTCTGCATGAGCAGTTCTTC.

CDR3 coding DNA: TGCGCCAGCAGCTCAACGGGGGCCTACGAGCAGTACTTC. It specifies CASSSTGAYEQYF. This chain uses TRBV5-1 with TRBJ2-7; tentatively, D is TRBD2 (6 bases). Germline V gene data show CDR1 as SGHRS and CDR2 as YFSETQ. V was shortened by 3 bases and J by 2 bases, with 9 bases between the two germline ends. The CDR3 is 13 amino acids. The variable domain in full, completed from reference TRBV5-1 and TRBJ2-7, reads KAGVTQTPRYLIKTRGQQVTLSCSPISGHRSVSWYQQTPGQGLQFLFEYFSETQRNKGNFPGRFSGRQFSNSRSEMNVSTLELGDSALYLCASSSTGAYEQYFGPGTRLTVT.

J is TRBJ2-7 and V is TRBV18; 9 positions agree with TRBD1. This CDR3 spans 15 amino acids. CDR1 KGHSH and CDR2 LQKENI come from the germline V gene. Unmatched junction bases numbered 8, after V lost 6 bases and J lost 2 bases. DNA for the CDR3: TGTGCCAGCTCGGCTGCGGGACAGGGCACCTACGAGCAGTACTTC. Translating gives CASSAAGQGTYEQYF.

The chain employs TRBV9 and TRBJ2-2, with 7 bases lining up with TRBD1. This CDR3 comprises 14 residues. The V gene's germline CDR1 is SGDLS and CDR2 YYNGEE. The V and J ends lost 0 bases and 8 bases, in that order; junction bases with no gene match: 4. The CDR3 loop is CASSVGTGRGELFF. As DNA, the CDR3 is TGTGCCAGCAGCGTAGGGACAGGAAGGGGGGAGCTGTTTTTT.

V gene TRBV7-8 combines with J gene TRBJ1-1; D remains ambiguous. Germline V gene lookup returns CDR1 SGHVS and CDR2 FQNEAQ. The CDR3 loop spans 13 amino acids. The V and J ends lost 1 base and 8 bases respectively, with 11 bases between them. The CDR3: CASSLGGQPEAFF. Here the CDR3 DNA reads TGTGCCAGCAGCTTAGGAGGTCAGCCAGAAGCTTTCTTT. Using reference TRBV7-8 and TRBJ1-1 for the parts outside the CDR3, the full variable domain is GAGVSQSPRYKVAKRGQDVALRCDPISGHVSLFWYQQALGQGPEFLTYFQNEAQLDKSGLPSDRFFAERPEGSVSTLKIQRTQQEDSAVYLCASSLGGQPEAFFGQGTRLTVV.

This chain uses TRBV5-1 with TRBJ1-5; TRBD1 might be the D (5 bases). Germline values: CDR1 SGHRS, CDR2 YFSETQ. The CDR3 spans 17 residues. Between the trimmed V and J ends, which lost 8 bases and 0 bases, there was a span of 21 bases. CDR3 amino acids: CASSNLDSNNSNQPQHF. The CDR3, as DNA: TGCGCCAGTTCTAACCTCGACAGCAACAATAGCAATCAGCCCCAGCATTTT.

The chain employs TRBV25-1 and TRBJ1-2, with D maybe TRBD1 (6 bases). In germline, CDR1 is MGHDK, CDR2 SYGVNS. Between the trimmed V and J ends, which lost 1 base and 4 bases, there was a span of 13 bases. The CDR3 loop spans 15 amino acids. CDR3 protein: CASSESWGGGYGYTF. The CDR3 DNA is TGTGCCAGCAGTGAATCATGGGGGGGCGGCTATGGCTACACCTTC.

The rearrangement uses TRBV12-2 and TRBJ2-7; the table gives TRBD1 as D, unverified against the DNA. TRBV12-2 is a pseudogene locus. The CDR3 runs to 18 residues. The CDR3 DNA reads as TGTGCAAGTCGCTTAGGCCCCCCCCGACAGGGCCATAGGAGAGAGCAGTACTTC. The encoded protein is CASRLGPPRQGHRREQYF.

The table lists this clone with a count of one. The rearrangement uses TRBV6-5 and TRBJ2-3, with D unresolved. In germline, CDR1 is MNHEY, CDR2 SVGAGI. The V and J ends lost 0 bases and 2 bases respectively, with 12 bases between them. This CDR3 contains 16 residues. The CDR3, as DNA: TGTGCCAGCAGTTACTCGAGATATTTCGACACAGATACGCAGTATTTT. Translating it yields CASSYSRYFDTDTQYF.

The CDR3: CASSSGQGRRGNQPQHF. The CDR3 bases are TGTGCCAGCAGCTCGGGACAGGGACGGCGTGGCAATCAGCCCCAGCATTTT. The chain has TRBV7-8 and TRBJ1-5; 9 bases are shared with TRBD1. V was pared by 4 bases and J by 2 bases, with 9 bases of the junction left unmatched. Germline values: CDR1 SGHVS, CDR2 FQNEAQ. The CDR3 has 17 amino acids.

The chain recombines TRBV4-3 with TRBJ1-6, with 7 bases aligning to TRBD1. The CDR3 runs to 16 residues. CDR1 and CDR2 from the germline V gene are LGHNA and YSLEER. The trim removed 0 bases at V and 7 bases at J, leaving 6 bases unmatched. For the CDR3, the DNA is TGCGCCAGCAGCCAAGATTGGAGGGGGCTCAATTCACCCCTCCACTTT. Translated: CASSQDWRGLNSPLHF.

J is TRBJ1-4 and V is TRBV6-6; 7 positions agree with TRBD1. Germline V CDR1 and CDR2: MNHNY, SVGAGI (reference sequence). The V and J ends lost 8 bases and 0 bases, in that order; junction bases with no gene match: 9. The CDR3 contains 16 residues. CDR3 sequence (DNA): TGTGCCAGCTGGGACAGATCAAAAGCAACTAATGAAAAACTGTTTTTT. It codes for CASWDRSKATNEKLFF.

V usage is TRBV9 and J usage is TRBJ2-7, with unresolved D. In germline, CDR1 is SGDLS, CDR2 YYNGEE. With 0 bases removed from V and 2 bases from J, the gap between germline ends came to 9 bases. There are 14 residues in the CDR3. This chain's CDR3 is CASSVGYGTYEQYF. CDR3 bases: TGTGCCAGCAGCGTAGGATATGGCACCTACGAGCAGTACTTC.

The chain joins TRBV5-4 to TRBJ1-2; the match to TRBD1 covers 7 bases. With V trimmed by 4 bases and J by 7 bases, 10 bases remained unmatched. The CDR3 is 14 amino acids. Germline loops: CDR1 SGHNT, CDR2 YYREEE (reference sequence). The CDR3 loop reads CASSTQTGSGGYTF. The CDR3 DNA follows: TGTGCCAGCAGCACGCAGACAGGGTCGGGTGGCTACACCTTC. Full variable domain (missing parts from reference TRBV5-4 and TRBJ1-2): ETGVTQSPTHLIKTRGQQVTLRCSSQSGHNTVSWYQQALGQGPQFIFQYYREEENGRGNFPPRFSGLQFPNYSSELNVNALELDDSALYLCASSTQTGSGGYTFGSGTRLTVV.

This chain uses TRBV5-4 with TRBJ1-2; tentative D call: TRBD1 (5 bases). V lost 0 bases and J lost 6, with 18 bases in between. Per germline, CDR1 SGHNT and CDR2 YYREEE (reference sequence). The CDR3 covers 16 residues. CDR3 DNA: TGTGCCAGCAGCTTGGCCTCAGGGACTACACTGCATGGCTACACCTTC. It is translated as CASSLASGTTLHGYTF.